The present T cell receptor beta chain was sequenced within a study of OX40 agonist ivuxolimab in advanced cancers. Study overall: Patients received ivuxolimab, an intravenous treatment, every 2 weeks at 0.01 to 10 mg/kg. Under the entry rules, prior anti-PD-1, anti-PD-L1 or anti-CTLA-4 therapy was allowed, and roughly 43% had some.

Points on this clone: Its antigen is unknown.

Clones were read by immunoSEQ multiplex PCR, and TCRdb kept only the in-frame ones, dropping some. This table has around 72,000 clones, roughly nine tenths appearing once. Whole-study findings and limits: At 0.1-3.0 mg/kg, partial responders had clonal expansion among the lowest observed. Researchers did not determine the expanded peripheral T cells' antigen specificity.

The clonotype originates from an adult with an advanced solid tumor such as melanoma, head and neck, liver or kidney cancer. Sequencing was performed on CD4+ or CD8+ T cells sorted from blood, taken in a trial of the OX40 agonist ivuxolimab.

The CDR3 region is CASSEGNYGYTF. Here the CDR3 DNA reads TGTGCCAGCAGTGAGGGGAACTATGGCTACACCTTC. V usage is TRBV6-5 and J usage is TRBJ1-2; a possible D gene is TRBD1 (5 bases). Germline CDR1 is MNHEY and CDR2 is SVGAGI. The ends were cut back, 5 bases at V and 2 bases at J, with 6 bases in the middle. This CDR3 has 12 amino acids.